Listed below are T cell receptor beta chains from one sample, sequenced in a study of identical twins. Each CDR3 protein gets one entry after TCRdb re-called the 5' RACE reads with MiXCR. Among some 1,600,000 distinct CDR3 sequences listed, around a third were seen once. Sequencing used cord blood. These receptors were obtained from a newborn girl in good health. The CDR3 runs from the conserved cysteine through the conserved F or W. Fields, in order: clone size, J gene, D gene, V gene, CDR3 DNA, CDR3 protein. D genes are given only for firm matches. Clone sizes are given selectively: once, few, many, or a class where the clone is expanded.

- TRBJ2-5 - TRBV6-6 TGTGCCAGCAGTTACTCGACCATCAGCACCATCAAAGAGACCCAGTACTTC CASSYSTISTIKETQYF
few TRBJ1-5 - TRBV20-1 TGCAGTGCTAGGGAGGGCCTAAATCAGCCCCAGCATTTT CSAREGLNQPQHF
- TRBJ1-2 TRBD1 TRBV20-1 TGCAGTGCAGAAGACAGGGGGTTCAGAGGCTATGGCTACACCTTC CSAEDRGFRGYGYTF
many TRBJ2-1 TRBD2 TRBV3-1 TGTGCCAGCAGCCAAGAAGGGCTAGCGGGAAATGAGCAGTTCTTC CASSQEGLAGNEQFF
- TRBJ1-2 - TRBV6-2/TRBV6-3 TGTGCCAGCAGTCCCCCGTGGAGGGAACCCTATGGCTGCACCTTC CASSPPWREPYGCTF
- TRBJ2-3 TRBD2 TRBV5-1 TGCGCCAGCAGCTCTGGACTAGCTCTTCCGGATACGCAGTATTTT CASSSGLALPDTQYF
- TRBJ2-6 TRBD1 TRBV6-6 TGTGCCAGCAGTAGAGGGGGCGGCTCTGGGGCCAACGTCCTGACTTTC CASSRGGGSGANVLTF
- TRBJ2-3 - TRBV7-2 TGTGCCAGCAGCTTAGGTCGCGGCGGGTCAGATACGCAGTATTTT CASSLGRGGSDTQYF
- TRBJ1-1 - TRBV5-1 TGCGCCAGCCGCCATGGGGGGGGGGACACTGAAGCTTTCTTT CASRHGGGDTEAFF
- TRBJ2-7 - TRBV10-3 TGTGCCATCGGCGGTCGGGAACCGACTAGCTCCTACGAGCAGTACTTC CAIGGREPTSSYEQYF
- TRBJ2-5 - TRBV10-3 TGTGCCATCAGTGAGGTCGGCCTTCGGGAGCAGTACTTC CAISEVGLREQYF
- TRBJ2-2 - TRBV12-3/TRBV12-4 TGTGCCAGCAGTTTTCCGGGGAGGAGTTCCGGGGAGCTGTTTTTT CASSFPGRSSGELFF
few TRBJ2-4 - TRBV28 TGTGCCAGCAGCCGAGGAGGGGGGAAAAACATTCAGTACTTC CASSRGGGKNIQYF
- TRBJ2-1 TRBD1 TRBV3-1 TGTGCCAGCAGCCAAACCACAGGGGGCGAGTTCTTC CASSQTTGGEFF
few TRBJ1-1 - TRBV6-5 TGTGCCAGCAGCCCAGGACTTCCAGGGAACACTGAAGCTTTCTTT CASSPGLPGNTEAFF
few TRBJ1-5 - TRBV29-1 TGCAGCGTTGTAGACAGATACAATCAGCCCCAGCATTTT CSVVDRYNQPQHF
- TRBJ1-5 - TRBV28 TGTGCCAGTTTTAACAGTCCGAGACAACTTAGCAATCAGCCCCAGCATTTT CASFNSPRQLSNQPQHF
few TRBJ2-5 TRBD1 TRBV25-1 TGTGCCAGCAGTGAATGGGGACAGGGGGAAGAGACCCAGTACTTC CASSEWGQGEETQYF
- TRBJ1-6 - TRBV20-1 TGCAGTGCTAGAGGGGGAGCGAGCTCCTATAATTCACCCCCCCACTTT CSARGGASSYNSPPHF
few TRBJ1-6 TRBD1 TRBV12-3/TRBV12-4 TGTGCCAGCAGACGCGGACAGGGACCCTCCTATAATTCACCCCTCCACTTT CASRRGQGPSYNSPLHF
many TRBJ1-1 TRBD1 TRBV10-3 TGTGCCATCGGCATTGGGACAGCCAATGTTGAAGCTTTCTTT CAIGIGTANVEAFF
- TRBJ2-1 - TRBV20-1 TGCAGTGCTCCCCGGGTGGACTTCCACTCCCTCAGCTCCTACAATGAGCAGTTCTTC CSAPRVDFHSLSSYNEQFF
- TRBJ1-2 - TRBV4-1 TGCGCCAGCAGGGGGATAGAGGCCGAGAATGGCTACACCTTC CASRGIEAENGYTF
- TRBJ2-1 - TRBV5-6 TGTGCCAGCAGCACGCTAGCGTCAAACTACAATGAGCAGTTCTTC CASSTLASNYNEQFF
- TRBJ2-3 - TRBV15 TGTGCCACCAGCAGAGCCAGGAATACGCAGTATTTT CATSRARNTQYF
- TRBJ1-1 - TRBV27 TGTGCCAGCAGTAAGCAGGGGACTGAAGCTTTCTTT CASSKQGTEAFF
- TRBJ2-5 TRBD2 TRBV20-1 TGCAGTGCTCCCCGACTAGCGGGAGGCGGTGAGACCCAGTACTTC CSAPRLAGGGETQYF
- TRBJ1-4 - TRBV20-1 TGCAGTGCTCAAACCCTCCCGGGGACCAGTAATGAAAAACTGTTTTTT CSAQTLPGTSNEKLFF
- TRBJ2-1 TRBD2 TRBV2 TGTGCCGGCAGCCGTAGCGGGAGTTTACCCTACAATGAGCAGTTCTTC CAGSRSGSLPYNEQFF
many TRBJ1-1 - TRBV4-1 TGCGCCAGCAGCCAAACGGCCCTGGGAACTGAAGCTTTCTTT CASSQTALGTEAFF
few TRBJ1-2 - TRBV9 TGTGCCAGCAGCCCCAGAGACAGCTCCTATGGCTACACCTTC CASSPRDSSYGYTF
few TRBJ1-5 - TRBV29-1 TGCAGCCCCGAGGGGGGGGGAGGGTATCAAAATCAGCCCCAGCATTTT CSPEGGGGYQNQPQHF
- TRBJ1-1 TRBD1 TRBV10-3 TGTGCCATCAGACCGGGACAGGGGCCTGAAGCTTTCTTT CAIRPGQGPEAFF
once TRBJ2-4 - TRBV29-1 TGCAGCGTTTGGGCCTTAGGACAGAATTACTTC CSVWALGQNYF
- TRBJ2-1 - TRBV24-1 TGTGCCACCAGTGATGTGGACGGCACGAAGCACCAGTTCTTC CATSDVDGTKHQFF
- TRBJ1-6 - TRBV7-9 TGTGCCAGCAGTATTTACCAAGGACTCGATAATTCACCCCTCCACTTT CASSIYQGLDNSPLHF
- TRBJ2-2 - TRBV4-1 TGCGCCAGCAGCCAAGATAGCCGACCCAGTGGGTTGAACACCGGGGAGCTGTTTTTT CASSQDSRPSGLNTGELFF
few TRBJ1-6 - TRBV20-1 TGCAGTGCTAGAGTCAGGGTGGACTATAATTCACCCCTCCACTTT CSARVRVDYNSPLHF
few TRBJ2-3 - TRBV7-9 TGTGCCACCCACGGGGCGAACACAGATACGCAGTATTTT CATHGANTDTQYF